Listed below are T cell receptor beta chains from one sample, sequenced in a study of T cell responses to AZD1222 COVID-19 vaccine. Only in-frame clones appear in the TCRdb table, and some are missing; sequencing was by immunoSEQ multiplex PCR. Of roughly 190,000 clones in the sample, approximately 90% were seen once. The sequencing used peripheral blood, collected on day 0 of AZD1222 vaccination. All receptors derive from an adult in good health. The CDR3 runs from the conserved cysteine through the conserved F or W. D genes are given only for firm matches. Clone size is shown for a subset of rows, as once, few, many or a class of expanded clone.

abundance: .
d_gene: .
j_gene: TRBJ2-3
v_gene: TRBV7-2
CDR3nt: TGTGCCAGCAGCTTAGCGCGGGTAGCCCGCGCCACAGATACGCAGTATTTT
CDR3aa: CASSLARVARATDTQYF

abundance: .
d_gene: TRBD1
j_gene: TRBJ1-1
v_gene: TRBV6-2/TRBV6-3
CDR3nt: TGTGCCAGCAGTCAGGGACAGGTTAAGGCCAACACTGAAGCTTTCTTT
CDR3aa: CASSQGQVKANTEAFF

abundance: .
d_gene: .
j_gene: TRBJ1-5
v_gene: TRBV2
CDR3nt: TGTGCCAGCAGTGACCAGGCGGGGAGTTGGGGCAATCAGCCCCAGCATTTT
CDR3aa: CASSDQAGSWGNQPQHF

abundance: once
d_gene: TRBD1
j_gene: TRBJ1-2
v_gene: TRBV28
CDR3nt: TGTGCCAGCAGCCTCCGGACAGGCGGAGGCTACACCTTC
CDR3aa: CASSLRTGGGYTF

abundance: .
d_gene: .
j_gene: TRBJ1-1
v_gene: TRBV6-2/TRBV6-3
CDR3nt: TGTGCCAGCAGTACGCTAGAGGGGAACACTGAAGCTTTCTTT
CDR3aa: CASSTLEGNTEAFF

abundance: .
d_gene: .
j_gene: TRBJ1-2
v_gene: TRBV3-1/TRBV3-2
CDR3nt: TGTGCCAGCAGCCAAGATAGACAACTCTATGGCTACACCTTC
CDR3aa: CASSQDRQLYGYTF

abundance: .
d_gene: .
j_gene: TRBJ1-6
v_gene: TRBV5-6
CDR3nt: TGTGCCAGCAGGGATCGGGGGAACTCCTATAATTCACCCCTCCACTTT
CDR3aa: CASRDRGNSYNSPLHF

abundance: .
d_gene: .
j_gene: TRBJ1-2
v_gene: TRBV4-2
CDR3nt: TGTGCCAGCAGCCAAGTAGCTGGGAGCGTCTATGGCTACACCTTC
CDR3aa: CASSQVAGSVYGYTF

abundance: once
d_gene: TRBD2
j_gene: TRBJ2-1
v_gene: TRBV23-1
CDR3nt: TGCGCCCGGTGCCCTTTAGCGGGATTTCCCAATGAGCAGTTCTTC
CDR3aa: CARCPLAGFPNEQFF

abundance: .
d_gene: TRBD2
j_gene: TRBJ2-7
v_gene: TRBV5-6
CDR3nt: TGTGCCAGCAGCTTGGCTAGCGGTAACGACGAGCAGTACTTC
CDR3aa: CASSLASGNDEQYF